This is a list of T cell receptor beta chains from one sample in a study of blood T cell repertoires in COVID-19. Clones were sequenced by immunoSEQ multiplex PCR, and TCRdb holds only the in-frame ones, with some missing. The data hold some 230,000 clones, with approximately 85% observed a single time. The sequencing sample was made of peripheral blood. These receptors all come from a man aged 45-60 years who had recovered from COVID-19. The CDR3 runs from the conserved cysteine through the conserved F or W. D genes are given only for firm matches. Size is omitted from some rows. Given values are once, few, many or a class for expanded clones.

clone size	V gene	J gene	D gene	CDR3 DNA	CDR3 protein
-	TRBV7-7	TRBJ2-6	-	TGTGCCAGCAGCTCCGCAGGCTCTGGGGCCAACGTCCTGACTTTC	CASSSAGSGANVLTF
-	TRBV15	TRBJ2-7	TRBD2	TGTGCCACCAGCGCCCTGGTGGGTAGCGGGTTCTCCTACGAGCAGTACTTC	CATSALVGSGFSYEQYF
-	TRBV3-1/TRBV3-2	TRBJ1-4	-	TGTGCCAGCAGCCCAGGGGATGGAGTTACTAATGAAAAACTGTTTTTT	CASSPGDGVTNEKLFF
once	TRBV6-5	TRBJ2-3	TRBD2	TGTGCCAGCAGTTACGAGCGGGGGAGTCAGGATACGCAGTATTTT	CASSYERGSQDTQYF
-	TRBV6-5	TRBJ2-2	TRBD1	TGTGCCAGCAATCCGGGACAGGGGGCTTCCGGGGAGCTGTTTTTT	CASNPGQGASGELFF
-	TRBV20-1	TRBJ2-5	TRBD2	TGCAGTGCTAGTCTACTAGCGGGAGTTCTGGGGGAGGAGACCCAGTACTTC	CSASLLAGVLGEETQYF
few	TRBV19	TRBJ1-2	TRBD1	TGTGCCAGTAGTAAACAGGGGAACCGGAAGGACTATGGCTACACCTTC	CASSKQGNRKDYGYTF
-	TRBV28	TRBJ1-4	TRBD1	TGTGCCAGCAGGTACAGGGGGTCTAATGAAAAACTGTTTTTT	CASRYRGSNEKLFF
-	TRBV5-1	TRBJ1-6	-	TGCGCCAGCAGCCTTTCGGGAGGCAATAATTCACCCCTCCACTTT	CASSLSGGNNSPLHF
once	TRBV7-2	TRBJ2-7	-	TGTGCCAGCAGCTTAATGCCCCAGGGTAGCCACGAGCAGTACTTC	CASSLMPQGSHEQYF
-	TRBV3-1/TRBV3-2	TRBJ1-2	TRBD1	TGTGCCAGCTACGCCGGGACAGGGCTCGACTATGGCTACACCTTC	CASYAGTGLDYGYTF
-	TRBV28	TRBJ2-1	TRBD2	TGTGCCAGCAGTCTTTGGACTAGCGGGGGCTACAATGAGCAGTTCTTC	CASSLWTSGGYNEQFF
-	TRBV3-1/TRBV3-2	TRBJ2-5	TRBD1	TGTGCCAGCAGCCAAGTTAAGGGGGCGACAAGAGAGACCCAGTACTTC	CASSQVKGATRETQYF
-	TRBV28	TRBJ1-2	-	TGTGCCAGCAGTTTACCTACAGGAGGCTACACCTTC	CASSLPTGGYTF
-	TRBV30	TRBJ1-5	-	TGTGCCTGGAGTGTACGCACAGGGTTCGGGCCTCAGCCCCAGCATTTT	CAWSVRTGFGPQPQHF
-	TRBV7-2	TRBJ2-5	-	TGTGCCAGCAGCTTAGTAGGCGGTAGTCCAGAGACCCAGTACTTC	CASSLVGGSPETQYF
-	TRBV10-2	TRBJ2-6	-	TGCGCCAGCAGTGAGTCGACGGCAGGGCGACTGGATTGGACAGGGGCCAACGTCCTGACTTTC	CASSESTAGRLDWTGANVLTF
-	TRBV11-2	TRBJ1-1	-	TGTGCCAGCAGCCGCACAGGGAACACTGAAGCTTTCTTT	CASSRTGNTEAFF
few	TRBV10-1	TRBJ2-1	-	TGCGCCAGCAGTGAAATTGAGGGAGGTAATAGGAATGAGCAGTTCTTC	CASSEIEGGNRNEQFF
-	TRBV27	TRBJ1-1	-	TGTGCCAGCCCTTCTCGAGGGATAAGGGGGACTGAAGCTTTCTTT	CASPSRGIRGTEAFF
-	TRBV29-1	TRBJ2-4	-	TGCAGCGTTGTTGGTGGGCAAGACAAAAACATTCAGTACTTC	CSVVGGQDKNIQYF
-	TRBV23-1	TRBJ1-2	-	TGCGCCAGCAGTCAATCGAAAAGGGCAGGGACTTATGGCTACACCTTC	CASSQSKRAGTYGYTF
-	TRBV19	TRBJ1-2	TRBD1	TGTGCCAGTAGTATCCAGGGGGCGAAAAACTATGGCTACACCTTC	CASSIQGAKNYGYTF
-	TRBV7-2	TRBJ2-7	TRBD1	TGTGCCAGCAGCGGGGGACAGGGAAGAGAGCAGTACTTC	CASSGGQGREQYF
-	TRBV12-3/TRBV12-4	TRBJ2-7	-	TGTGCCAGCAGTTTAATAAGGGGCGAGCAGTACTTC	CASSLIRGEQYF
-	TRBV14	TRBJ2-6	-	TGTGCCAGCAGCCAAGTACATGGGGCCAACGTCCTGACTTTC	CASSQVHGANVLTF
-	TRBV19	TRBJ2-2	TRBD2	TGTGCCAGTAGTATAGCGGGAGGCACCGGGGAGCTGTTTTTT	CASSIAGGTGELFF
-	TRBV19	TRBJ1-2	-	TGTGCCAGTTGGACAGCTGCTAACTATGGCTACACCTTC	CASWTAANYGYTF
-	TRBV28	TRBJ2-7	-	TGTGCCAGCAGTTTATCAGTGCCCTACGAGCAGTACTTC	CASSLSVPYEQYF
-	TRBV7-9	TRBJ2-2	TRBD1	TGTGCCAGCAGCCCGACAGGGGTCACCGGGGAGCTGTTTTTT	CASSPTGVTGELFF
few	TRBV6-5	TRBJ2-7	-	TGTGCCAGCAGTAGTGCGGACAGCTCCTACGAGCAGTACTTC	CASSSADSSYEQYF
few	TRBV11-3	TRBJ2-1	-	TGTGCCAGCAGCTTAGACTGGAGCTCCTACAATGAGCAGTTCTTC	CASSLDWSSYNEQFF
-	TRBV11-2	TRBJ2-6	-	TGTGCCAGCAGCTTAGATTTTTTCGGGTTGGCTGGGGCCAACGTCCTGACTTTC	CASSLDFFGLAGANVLTF
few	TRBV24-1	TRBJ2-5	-	TGTGCCACCAGTGATCCAGGGACACCCCAAGAGACCCAGTACTTC	CATSDPGTPQETQYF
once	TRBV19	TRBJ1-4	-	TGTGCCAGTAGTATTATAGGGGCAACTAATGAAAAACTGTTTTTT	CASSIIGATNEKLFF
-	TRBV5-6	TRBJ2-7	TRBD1	TGTGCCAGCAGCCGGCGGACAGGGAAATACGAGCAGTACTTC	CASSRRTGKYEQYF
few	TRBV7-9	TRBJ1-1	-	TGTGCCAGCAGCTTAAACCAGATGAACACTGAAGCTTTCTTT	CASSLNQMNTEAFF
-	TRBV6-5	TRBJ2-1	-	TGTGCCAGCAAACTGGGACTGTCCTACAATGAGCAGTTCTTC	CASKLGLSYNEQFF
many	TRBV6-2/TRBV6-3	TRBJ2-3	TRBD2	TGTGCCAGCAGTCCCGGGACTAGCGGGATAGATACGCAGTATTTT	CASSPGTSGIDTQYF
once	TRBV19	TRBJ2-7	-	TGTGCCAGTAGTATACAGGGCGCGTACGAGCAGTACTTC	CASSIQGAYEQYF
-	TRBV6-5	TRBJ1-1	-	TGTGCCAGCAGTTACGACAGAGCGAACACTGAAGCTTTCTTT	CASSYDRANTEAFF
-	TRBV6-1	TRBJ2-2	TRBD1	TGTGCCAGCAGTGCCAGACAGGGGTCGGACCCGACCGGGGAGCTGTTTTTT	CASSARQGSDPTGELFF
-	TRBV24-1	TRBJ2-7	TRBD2	TGTGCCACCAGTGTCCAAGAAAGGACTAGCGGGAGTGAGGGCTACTACGAGCAGTACTTC	CATSVQERTSGSEGYYEQYF
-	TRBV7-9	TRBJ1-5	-	TGTGCCAGCAGCCGGGGTGCGAGCAATCAGCCCCAGCATTTT	CASSRGASNQPQHF
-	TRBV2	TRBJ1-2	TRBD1	TGTGCCAGCAGTCCTGTCTTAAAGGACAGGGTAGGCTATGGCTACACCTTC	CASSPVLKDRVGYGYTF
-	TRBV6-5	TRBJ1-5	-	TGTGCCAGCAGTAACCAGGGGAACAATCAGCCCCAGCATTTT	CASSNQGNNQPQHF
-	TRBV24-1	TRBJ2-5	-	TGTGCCACCAGTGATGGGGGACACCGCCAAGAGACCCAGTACTTC	CATSDGGHRQETQYF
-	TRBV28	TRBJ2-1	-	TGTGCCAGCAGTCCACAACAGGGATTCGGTAACAATGAGCAGTTCTTC	CASSPQQGFGNNEQFF
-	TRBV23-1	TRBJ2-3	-	TGCGCCAGCAGTCAATTGGGCCAGAGGGCGCCGAAAAAAAGGGCAGATACGCAGTATTTT	CASSQLGQRAPKKRADTQYF
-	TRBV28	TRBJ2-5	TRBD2	TGTGCCAGCAACCCCGGGGGGAGGGCTCAAGAGACCCAGTACTTC	CASNPGGRAQETQYF
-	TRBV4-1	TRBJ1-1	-	TGCGCCAGCAGCCAAATGGGCCGCCTGGCTTTCTTT	CASSQMGRLAFF
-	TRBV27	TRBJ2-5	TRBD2	TGTGCCAGCAGTTTCGTTCGGCTAGCGGGAGGTCGGGGAGAGACCCAGTACTTC	CASSFVRLAGGRGETQYF
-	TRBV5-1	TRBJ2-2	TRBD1	TGCGCCAGCAGCCCCGGGACAGGTCGGAGCGGGGAGCTGTTTTTT	CASSPGTGRSGELFF
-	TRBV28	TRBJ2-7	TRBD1	TGTGCCAGCAGTCCCCTCGGACAGGGCCTAGGTAGGGAGCAGTACTTC	CASSPLGQGLGREQYF
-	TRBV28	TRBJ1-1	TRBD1	TGTGCCAGCAGCCCCTCGACAGGGTCGTTCACTGAAGCTTTCTTT	CASSPSTGSFTEAFF
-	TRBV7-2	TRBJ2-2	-	TGTGCCAGCAGCCCCAGGCGGGCCGGGGAGCTGTTTTTT	CASSPRRAGELFF
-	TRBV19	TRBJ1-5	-	TGTGCCAGTAGTATAGTAGGGGGGGGCAATCAGCCCCAGCATTTT	CASSIVGGGNQPQHF
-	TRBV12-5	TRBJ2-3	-	TGTGCTAGTGGCGACGGACAGACCACAGATACGCAGTATTTT	CASGDGQTTDTQYF
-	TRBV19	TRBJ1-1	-	TGTGCCAGTAGTTCCGACAGGTCTGAAGCTTTCTTT	CASSSDRSEAFF
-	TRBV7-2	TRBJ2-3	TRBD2	TGTGCCAGCAAAGTTAGCGGGAGTTCTTTCGATACGCAGTATTTT	CASKVSGSSFDTQYF